This T cell receptor (beta chain) was sequenced in a study of T cell changes during pregnancy in multiple sclerosis. Profiled with immunoSEQ multiplex PCR; TCRdb holds only in-frame clones, not every one. The sample yields about 52,000 clones, 92% seen once. Germline CDR1 reads WSHSY; CDR2 reads SAAADI. The V end was cut by 2 bases, the J end by 2 bases, with 10 bases between. This CDR3 is 14 amino acids long. The source of this sequence is a female donor with multiple sclerosis, enrolled in a pregnancy study. The source was CD4+ T cells from peripheral blood mononuclear cells, collected in the third trimester of pregnancy. V and J are TRBV10-2 and TRBJ2-7, with D perhaps matching TRBD1 (5 bases). Here the CDR3 DNA reads TGCGCCAGCAGTGAGAAGGGGTTGACCTACGAGCAGTACTTC. Its translation is CASSEKGLTYEQYF.